The clone carrying this T cell receptor beta chain was detected only a few times. What it binds is unknown. This specimen comes from a study of T-cell memory formation after mild COVID-19. Study-wide background: The study found TCR clusters largely donor specific.

TCRdb analysed the 5' RACE reads with MiXCR anew, one entry per CDR3 protein. The table lists over 150,000 distinct CDR3 sequences, over 10% of them singletons. Study-wide points: The study detected some responding clones in pre-infection memory, suggesting cross-reactive memory joined.

The receptor's source is a man aged 18 to 29 who had mild COVID-19 (a few samples of this study predate the infection). Cell type and time point are not known. Source material: PBMCs or a T cell subset sorted from them (not recorded which).

The CDR3 DNA is TGCGCCAGCAAAAAGGGGGAAAGAAGGACTGAAGCTTTCTTT. Residues: CASKKGERRTEAFF. The chain has TRBV4-1 and TRBJ1-1; tentative D call: TRBD1 (6 bases). The CDR3 is made up of 14 amino acids. Germline values: CDR1 MGHRA, CDR2 YSYEKL. The ends were cut back, 7 bases at V and 5 bases at J, with 17 bases in the middle.